Below are 21 T cell receptor beta chains sequenced from a single sample in a study of blood T cells in healthy people across ages. A second PCR, run for about 7 to 11 cycles, used a sample-barcoded 5' primer plus a J-beta primer mix. TCRdb passed the 5' RACE reads through MiXCR, listing each CDR3 protein once. The table has some 1.8 million distinct CDR3 sequences, approximately 39% seen once. Sample: blood. The receptors originated from a human donor in good health.

Comments on this clonotype: At one end, the junction sequence differs from germline, possibly due to a read error. The J gene is TRBJ1-1, the V gene TRBV29-1; TRBD1 might be the D (5 bases). The CDR3 runs 12 residues. Germline CDR1 reads SQVTM; CDR2 reads ANQGSEA. CDR3 loop: CSVDSAGSEDFF. The CDR3 region has the DNA TGCAGCGTTGACTCTGCAGGGTCTGAAGATTTCTTT.

This sequence joins TRBV10-3 and TRBJ1-6, with D possibly being TRBD1 (5 bases). The CDR3 runs to 16 residues. The germline V gene has CDR1 ENHRY and CDR2 SYGVKD. V shed 3 bases and J shed 5 bases, with 14 bases lying between them. The CDR3 sequence is CAISDGAQRDNSPLHF. CDR3 DNA: TGTGCCATCAGTGATGGGGCCCAACGGGATAATTCACCCCTCCACTTT.

The chain combines TRBV19 with TRBJ2-1; 8 nucleotides line up with TRBD2. V shed 3 bases and J 4 bases; nucleotides not matched to a gene: 2. The germline CDR1 and CDR2 sequences are LNHDA and SQIVND (reference sequence). The CDR3 loop spans 14 amino acids. CDR3 sequence: CASSIRGGYNEQFF. CDR3 bases: TGTGCCAGTAGTATTCGCGGGGGGTACAATGAGCAGTTCTTC. The whole variable domain, remainder taken from reference TRBV19 and TRBJ2-1, is DGGITQSPKYLFRKEGQNVTLSCEQNLNHDAMYWYRQDPGQGLRLIYYSQIVNDFQKGDIAEGYSVSREKKESFPLTVTSAQKNPTAFYLCASSIRGGYNEQFFGPGTRLTVL.

The CDR3 nucleotides are TGCAGCGTTGAAGATCACACAGATACGCAGTATTTT. It codes for CSVEDHTDTQYF. The rearrangement uses TRBV29-1 and TRBJ2-3; D uncertain. V gave up 0 bases and J gave up 2 bases, with 3 bases separating them. Germline lookup yields CDR1 SQVTM and CDR2 ANQGSEA. The length of the CDR3 is 12 residues.

The V and J genes are TRBV5-1 and TRBJ2-5; 8 nucleotides match TRBD1. V shed 4 bases and J 6 bases; nucleotides not matched to a gene: 8. Germline loops: CDR1 SGHRS, CDR2 YFSETQ. CDR3 length: 14 residues. DNA of the CDR3: TGCGCCAGCAGCGCCAGGGGACAGGCCCAGACCCAGTACTTC. Its protein product is CASSARGQAQTQYF.

The chain recombines TRBV4-2 with TRBJ2-7; tentatively, D is TRBD2 (6 bases). V was trimmed by 1 base and J by 4 bases, leaving 17 bases between them. The germline CDR1 and CDR2 sequences are LGHNA and YNFKEQ. The CDR3 runs 16 residues. The CDR3, as DNA: TGTGCCAGCAGCCAAGGGTTGAGGCGGGGTCTTTACGAGCAGTACTTC. Its protein product is CASSQGLRRGLYEQYF.

The chain combines TRBV4-3 with TRBJ2-7, with 8 bases identical to TRBD2. This CDR3 is built from 17 residues. J gave up 2 bases and V 1 base, and 10 bases lay outside the gene matches. Germline V gene sequence: CDR1 LGHNA, CDR2 YSLEER. For the CDR3, the DNA is TGCGCCAGCAGCCAAGCCCTCGGCGGGGGGCACGCCTACGAGCAGTACTTC. This sequence encodes CASSQALGGGHAYEQYF.

The chain joins TRBV6-5 to TRBJ2-6; a weak D match, TRBD1 (6 bases). In germline, CDR1 is MNHEY, CDR2 SVGAGI. V dropped 6 bases and J dropped 0 bases, with 12 bases sitting between them. The CDR3 extends over 16 amino acids. The CDR3 here is CASRARGFSGANVLTF. In nucleotides, the CDR3 is TGTGCCAGCAGGGCCAGGGGCTTCTCTGGGGCCAACGTCCTGACTTTC.

In regard to this clonotype: A read error may explain this, as a much larger clone is one base away. V usage is TRBV6-2 or TRBV6-3 and J usage is TRBJ2-1; 9 positions agree with TRBD1. The J segment lost 9 bases and the V segment lost 5 bases, leaving 8 bases of the junction unmatched. Germline V gives CDR1 MNHEY, CDR2 SVGEGT. This CDR3 region has 14 residues. The DNA of the CDR3 is TGTGCCAGCAGTAGGACGGACAGGGGAGGTGAGCAGTTCTTC. This gives the protein CASSRTDRGGEQFF.

The chain carries TRBV20-1 and TRBJ2-5; 8 bases line up with TRBD2. The length of the CDR3 is 16 residues. The trim removed 4 bases at V and 1 base at J, leaving 11 bases unmatched. Germline CDR1 reads DFQATT; CDR2 reads SNEGSKA (reference sequence). CDR3 nucleotide sequence: TGCAGTGCTAAAGAGGGGGGCGGGGGGTTCCAAGAGACCCAGTACTTC. Amino acids: CSAKEGGGGFQETQYF.

V usage is TRBV7-9 and J usage is TRBJ2-1; TRBD2 might be the D (5 bases). CDR1 is SEHNR, CDR2 FQNEAQ, per germline (reference sequence). This CDR3 is 15 amino acids long. V gave up 3 bases and J gave up 8 bases, with 17 bases separating them. The chain's CDR3 is CASSLWTETNDEQFF. CDR3 DNA: TGTGCCAGCAGCTTGTGGACTGAAACGAATGATGAGCAGTTCTTC.

The V and J genes are TRBV20-1 and TRBJ2-1; D remains unclear. V was cut by 3 bases and J by 0 bases, with 9 bases left in between. Germline values: CDR1 DFQATT, CDR2 SNEGSKA (reference sequence). The length of the CDR3 is 14 residues. The CDR3 loop is CSASNKSSYNEQFF. CDR3 bases: TGCAGTGCTAGTAACAAGAGCTCCTACAATGAGCAGTTCTTC.

The V gene is TRBV6-6, the J gene TRBJ1-4; D is ambiguous. V gave up 7 bases and J gave up 5 bases, with 11 bases separating them. Germline V gene lookup returns CDR1 MNHNY and CDR2 SVGAGI (reference sequence). The CDR3 runs 13 residues. DNA of the CDR3: TGTGCCAGCACCCCGAGTGGGAATGAAAAACTGTTTTTT. It encodes CASTPSGNEKLFF.

This clonotype was recorded a few times. The chain combines TRBV7-2 with TRBJ2-1, with 9 bases matching TRBD2. V lost 5 bases to trimming and J lost 5 bases; unmatched junction nucleotides: 7. Per the germline V gene, CDR1 is SGHTA and CDR2 is FQGNSA. The CDR3 sequence is 15 residues long. The CDR3 region is CASSPVAGEDNEQFF. In nucleotides, the CDR3 is TGTGCCAGCAGCCCGGTAGCGGGGGAAGACAATGAGCAGTTCTTC.

This clonotype was detected a few times. The chain uses TRBV7-8 and TRBJ1-1, with D maybe TRBD1 (5 bases). In germline, CDR1 is SGHVS, CDR2 FQNEAQ. This CDR3 is built from 16 residues. Deletions cut 3 bases from V and 1 base from J, with 15 bases between. As DNA, the CDR3 is TGTGCCAGCAGCTTTCCCGGGGGGAGGGGGAACACTGAAGCTTTCTTT. Its translation: CASSFPGGRGNTEAFF.

This clonotype showed up just a few times. A much larger clone lies one base from this, so it may be a read error. The V gene is TRBV11-1, the J gene TRBJ2-1; TRBD1 matches at 8 bases. The V and J ends lost 4 bases and 0 bases, in that order; junction bases with no gene match: 2. This CDR3 has 15 residues. CDR1 is SGHAT and CDR2 is FQDESV in the germline V gene (reference sequence). CDR3 sequence (DNA): TGTGCCAGCAGCTCGGGACAGGTCTCCTACAATGAGCAGTTCTTC. This gives the protein CASSSGQVSYNEQFF.

Details on this clonotype: The missing conserved phenylalanine or tryptophan at the end of this CDR3 makes a read error likely. This sequence joins TRBV20-1 and TRBJ2-7, with D possibly matching TRBD1 (6 bases). This CDR3 has 14 amino acids. CDR1 and CDR2 from the germline V gene are DFQATT and SNEGSKA (reference sequence). V lost 3 bases and J 3 bases, leaving 15 bases between the germline ends. The CDR3 region is CSASISDRDYEQYS. CDR3 DNA sequence: TGCAGTGCTAGTATCTCGGACAGAGACTACGAGCAGTACTCC.

Points on this clonotype: The germline gene is not matched at one end of the junction; a read error may be the cause. V usage is TRBV7-9 and J usage is TRBJ2-1; D gene ambiguous. Per the germline V gene, CDR1 is SEHNR and CDR2 is FQNEAQ (reference sequence). This CDR3 has 12 amino acids. CDR3 region: CAGSFFLNEQFF. The CDR3 nucleotides are TGTGCCGGCAGCTTTTTTCTCAATGAGCAGTTCTTC.

The chain is built from TRBV7-2 and TRBJ2-3; TRBD1 matches 11 bases. Per the germline V gene, CDR1 is SGHTA and CDR2 is FQGNSA. Germline trimming cut 6 bases from V and 6 bases from J; bases unmatched to any gene: 5. There are 14 residues in the CDR3. The CDR3 region has the DNA TGTGCCAGCAGGCGGACAGGGGGCTTCGATACGCAGTATTTT. Its translation: CASRRTGGFDTQYF.

The chain is built from TRBV24-1 and TRBJ2-1; TRBD1 might be the D (6 bases). The germline V gene has CDR1 KGHDR and CDR2 SFDVKD. The V end lost 3 bases, the J end lost 0 bases, and 14 bases lay between the germline ends. This CDR3 comprises 17 residues. The CDR3 is CATSDPVLGGSYNEQFF. The CDR3, as DNA: TGTGCCACCAGTGATCCAGTCCTAGGGGGCTCCTACAATGAGCAGTTCTTC.

This clonotype occurred a few times. This chain uses TRBV7-2 with TRBJ2-1; no clear D. Germline V gene lookup returns CDR1 SGHTA and CDR2 FQGNSA. The CDR3 runs to 12 residues. The germline V and J ends were trimmed by 1 base and 13 bases, with 11 bases remaining between them. The CDR3 bases are TGTGCCAGCAGCTTAGATCGGCCGCCCCAGTTCTTC. As protein: CASSLDRPPQFF.